The 25 T cell receptor beta chains below come from one sample, sequenced in a study of blood T cell repertoires in COVID-19. Clones were read by immunoSEQ multiplex PCR, and TCRdb kept only the in-frame ones, dropping some. This sample has roughly 190,000 clones; 80% to 90% occur once, and the top ten carry 15% to 20%. Sequenced material: peripheral blood. The receptors shown here come from a human donor in a cohort sampled during active COVID-19.

V and J are TRBV3-1 (or the pseudogene TRBV3-2) and TRBJ2-7, with 7 bases aligning to TRBD2. The CDR3 is made up of 15 amino acids. CDR1 is LGHDT and CDR2 is YNNKEL in the germline V gene (reference sequence). The ends lost 5 bases at V and 2 bases at J; junction bases unmatched: 9. CDR3 DNA sequence: TGTGCCAGCAGCATAAGTCGCGGGAGACCCTACGAGCAGTACTTC. Translated, it gives CASSISRGRPYEQYF.

As to this clone: Mismatch with germline at one junction end may stem from a read error. The rearrangement uses TRBV19 and TRBJ2-2; 14 nucleotides match TRBD2. CDR3 length: 15 residues. The V gene's germline CDR1 is LNHDA and CDR2 SQIVND (reference sequence). In nucleotides, the CDR3 is TGCGGCTCGGGACTAGCGGGAGTAGTTACCGGGGAGCTGTTTTTT. This encodes CGSGLAGVVTGELFF. The full variable domain, in which reference TRBV19 and TRBJ2-2 provide the parts outside the CDR3, is DGGITQSPKYLFRKEGQNVTLSCEQNLNHDAMYWYRQDPGQGLRLIYYSQIVNDFQKGDIAEGYSVSREKKESFPLTVTSAQKNPTAFYLCGSGLAGVVTGELFFGEGSRLTVL.

V and J are TRBV5-4 and TRBJ1-5, with D possibly TRBD1 on 6 matching bases. Germline lookup yields CDR1 SGHNT and CDR2 YYREEE (reference sequence). The CDR3 runs to 13 residues. Deletions cut 5 bases from V and 6 bases from J, with 12 bases between. CDR3 DNA: TGTGCCAGCAGTGAGCCGACAGGTCAGCCCCAGCATTTT. Translation gives CASSEPTGQPQHF.

This chain uses TRBV11-2 with TRBJ2-1; tentative D call: TRBD1 (5 bases). Germline values: CDR1 SGHAT, CDR2 FQNNGV. This CDR3 is built from 16 residues. Between the trimmed V and J ends, which lost 6 bases and 6 bases, there was a span of 21 bases. In DNA, the CDR3 is TGTGCCAGCAGTCAGGGCGGCAACGCCCGTTTCAATGAGCAGTTCTTC. Residues: CASSQGGNARFNEQFF.

The V gene is TRBV19, the J gene TRBJ1-5, with D unresolved. V lost 9 bases and J lost 0, with 15 bases in between. Germline CDR1 reads LNHDA; CDR2 reads SQIVND (reference sequence). The CDR3 sequence is 15 residues long. Here the CDR3 reads CASLGAANSNQPQHF. CDR3 sequence (DNA): TGTGCCAGCTTGGGAGCCGCGAATAGCAATCAGCCCCAGCATTTT.

The V and J genes are TRBV3-1 (or the pseudogene TRBV3-2) and TRBJ1-5; the D gene is possibly TRBD1 (5 bases). Germline CDR1 reads LGHDT; CDR2 reads YNNKEL (reference sequence). V gave up 1 base and J gave up 7 bases, with 11 bases separating them. This CDR3 has 14 residues. The CDR3 here is CASSQAGSGQPQHF. CDR3 DNA sequence: TGTGCCAGCAGCCAAGCAGGGTCTGGGCAGCCCCAGCATTTT.

The CDR3 protein is CASSWRADYGYTF. The CDR3 DNA follows: TGTGCCAGCAGTTGGCGGGCTGACTATGGCTACACCTTC. The chain recombines TRBV6-2 or TRBV6-3 with TRBJ1-2; the D is unclear. Trimming took 4 bases from V and 3 from J, leaving 9 bases between them. This CDR3 is built from 13 residues. CDR1 and CDR2 (germline): MNHEY, SVGEGT.

The rearrangement joins TRBV5-8 to TRBJ2-1; TRBD2 matches at 8 bases. Per the germline V gene, CDR1 is SGHTS and CDR2 is YDEGEE. V lost 4 bases and J lost 1; bases outside the gene matches: 7. The CDR3 has 16 residues. CDR3 loop: CASSREGALSYNEQFF. In DNA, the CDR3 is TGTGCCAGCAGCCGGGAGGGTGCCCTTTCCTACAATGAGCAGTTCTTC.

J is TRBJ2-5 and V is TRBV10-2; tentatively, D is TRBD1 (6 bases). V lost 4 bases and J lost 4, with 10 bases in between. CDR3 size: 13 residues. The germline V gene encodes CDR1 WSHSY and CDR2 SAAADI. CDR3 residues: CASSVRGRETQYF. CDR3 bases: TGCGCCAGCAGTGTCAGGGGACGAGAGACCCAGTACTTC.

The V call is TRBV29-1, the J call TRBJ2-3, with D perhaps matching TRBD2 (5 bases). V was cut by 4 bases and J by 1 base, with 24 bases left in between. The germline CDR1 and CDR2 sequences are SQVTM and ANQGSEA. This CDR3 comprises 18 residues. The CDR3 protein is CSVVVAKGPLRGTDTQYF. The CDR3 region has the DNA TGCAGCGTTGTCGTAGCTAAAGGACCCCTGCGGGGCACAGATACGCAGTATTTT.

This CDR3 is CASNPDRGTEAFF. DNA for the CDR3: TGTGCCAGCAACCCAGACAGGGGTACTGAAGCTTTCTTT. The chain has TRBV12-3 or TRBV12-4 and TRBJ1-1; the match to TRBD1 covers 8 bases. The CDR3 consists of 13 residues. V was pared by 7 bases and J by 5 bases, with 6 bases of the junction left unmatched.

The rearrangement links TRBV2 to TRBJ2-5; TRBD1 matches 7 bases. Germline values: CDR1 SNHLY, CDR2 FYNNEI. J was trimmed by 5 bases and V by 6 bases; bases with no gene match: 3. The CDR3 runs to 12 residues. The CDR3 loop reads CASRTGEETQYF. The CDR3, as DNA: TGTGCCAGCAGAACAGGGGAGGAGACCCAGTACTTC.

This clone showed up just a few times. This sequence joins TRBV2 and TRBJ2-1, with 9 nucleotides matching TRBD1. The CDR3 runs to 14 residues. Germline loops: CDR1 SNHLY, CDR2 FYNNEI. Trimming at V came to 7 bases and at J to 10 bases, leaving 11 bases not matched to a gene. CDR3 sequence: CASKGDRVILEQFF. The DNA of the CDR3 is TGTGCCAGCAAGGGGGACAGGGTAATTTTGGAGCAGTTCTTC.

The chain joins TRBV27 to TRBJ2-3; 8 nucleotides agree with TRBD2. Germline CDR1 MNHEY, CDR2 SMNVEV (reference sequence). The V gene end was trimmed by 8 bases and the J gene end by 4 bases; junction bases not matched to a gene: 11. This CDR3 contains 15 residues. In DNA form, the CDR3 reads TGTGCCAGCTCGTGGAGCGGGAGATATCCAGATACGCAGTATTTT. Protein: CASSWSGRYPDTQYF.

The chain is built from TRBV10-2 and TRBJ1-1; D possibly corresponds to TRBD1 (5 bases). The CDR3 has 17 residues. V gave up 4 bases and J gave up 5 bases, with 23 bases separating them. The germline V gene encodes CDR1 WSHSY and CDR2 SAAADI. The DNA for the CDR3 is TGCGCCAGCAGTGTCCCAGCAGGGCTCGGAATTACGACTGAAGCTTTCTTT. Translated: CASSVPAGLGITTEAFF.

The J gene is TRBJ2-1, the V gene TRBV27, with D perhaps TRBD2 (7 bases). V shed 6 bases and J shed 8 bases, with 17 bases lying between them. The germline V gene encodes CDR1 MNHEY and CDR2 SMNVEV (reference sequence). The CDR3 sequence is 14 residues long. The CDR3, as DNA: TGTGCCAGCAGCGTCGGGGGGCTGAATCATGAGCAGTTCTTC. Protein sequence: CASSVGGLNHEQFF.

This clone turned up a few times. The chain joins TRBV27 to TRBJ1-1, with 7 positions matching TRBD1. V lost 3 bases and J lost 6; bases outside the gene matches: 25. Germline CDR1 MNHEY, CDR2 SMNVEV (reference sequence). This CDR3 has 20 amino acids. In DNA, the CDR3 is TGTGCCAGCAGTTTGGGGGGTTACAGGGGCAGGGAACAATTCGGCCCTGAAGCTTTCTTT. Protein sequence: CASSLGGYRGREQFGPEAFF.

The chain has TRBV12-1 and TRBJ2-3; the listed D gene, TRBD1, was not tested against the DNA. TRBV12-1 counts as a pseudogene. The CDR3 loop spans 17 amino acids. The CDR3 region is CASSLQAHLEGTDTQYF. CDR3 in DNA: TGTGCCAGCAGCCTACAGGCCCACCTAGAAGGGACAGATACGCAGTATTTT.

The CDR3 DNA is TGTGCCAGCAGCTTAACCTATTCTAGCGGGGGATCCACAGATACGCAGTATTTT. Amino acids: CASSLTYSSGGSTDTQYF. The chain couples TRBV11-2 to TRBJ2-3, with 10 bases that match TRBD2. CDR1 is SGHAT and CDR2 is FQNNGV in the germline V gene. This CDR3 spans 18 amino acids. V dropped 2 bases and J dropped 2; count of bases not matched to a gene: 10.

V is TRBV15 and J is TRBJ2-5; 7 bases are a match to TRBD1. Looked up from germline, CDR1 is LNHNV and CDR2 is YYDKDF (reference sequence). The CDR3 consists of 14 residues. V lost 4 bases and J lost 0; bases outside the gene matches: 2. The CDR3 here is CATSMTGYQETQYF. CDR3 coding DNA: TGTGCCACCAGCATGACAGGGTACCAAGAGACCCAGTACTTC.

The rearrangement links TRBV7-8 to TRBJ2-7; 7 nucleotides align to TRBD1. There are 15 residues in the CDR3. Trimming at V came to 5 bases and at J to 5 bases, leaving 12 bases not matched to a gene. CDR1 and CDR2 (germline): SGHVS, FQNEAQ. The CDR3 sequence is CASSRRIGTADEQYV. DNA of the CDR3: TGTGCCAGCAGCCGCAGAATCGGGACAGCGGACGAGCAGTACGTC.

The genes are TRBV1 and TRBJ2-7; the D segment call TRBD2 is taken from the table without a DNA check. TRBV1 is designated a pseudogene. The CDR3 totals 15 residues. As DNA, the CDR3 is TGCACCAGCAGCCAAGGACTAGCGGGAGCCAGCGAGCAGTACTTC. This codes for CTSSQGLAGASEQYF.

V and J are TRBV4-2 and TRBJ1-5, with TRBD1 matching over 8 bases. The CDR3 runs 14 residues. Germline assignment: CDR1 LGHNA and CDR2 YNFKEQ. The ends lost 4 bases at V and 11 bases at J; junction bases unmatched: 10. For the CDR3, the DNA is TGTGCCAGCAGCCGGGGGACAGGCCTGGGGACCCAGCATTTT. It is translated as CASSRGTGLGTQHF.

The gene calls are TRBV28 and TRBJ2-4, with D perhaps TRBD2 (6 bases). V lost 2 bases and J 1 base, leaving 15 bases between the germline ends. From germline, CDR1 is MDHEN and CDR2 SYDVKM. This CDR3 spans 17 amino acids. This CDR3 is CASSLLVWGEAKNIQYF. CDR3 bases: TGTGCCAGCAGTTTACTGGTATGGGGGGAGGCCAAAAACATTCAGTACTTC.

V usage is TRBV11-2 and J usage is TRBJ2-7; tentatively, D is TRBD2 (6 bases). This CDR3 has 13 amino acids. Germline V CDR1 and CDR2: SGHAT, FQNNGV. V was shortened by 3 bases and J by 2 bases, with 8 bases between the two germline ends. The CDR3 region is CASSLAGPYEQYF. The CDR3 bases are TGTGCCAGCAGCTTGGCGGGACCCTACGAGCAGTACTTC.